This TCR beta chain was documented in a study of T cell repertoires in cytomegalovirus infection. Study-level background: In public TCR beta signatures, there were indications of both CMV infection and matching HLA type.

CDR3 size: 15 residues. CDR1 and CDR2 from the germline V gene are LNHDA and SQIVND (reference sequence). With 3 bases removed from V and 4 bases from J, the gap between germline ends came to 15 bases. Study-wide points: HLA-C-restricted TCR beta clonotypes specific for CMV led the ex vivo response.

On this clonotype itself: The antigen is undetermined.

One entry per CDR3 protein results from TCRdb running MiXCR on the reads. Among around 550,000 distinct CDR3 sequences listed, approximately 25% were seen once. The origin of this receptor is a human donor in good health (CMV status not recorded). Some clones in this sample may be carry-over from other donors' samples. Sequencing was performed on PBMCs. This chain connects TRBV19 to TRBJ1-2, with D unresolved. The CDR3 region is CASSMAAEAIYGYTF. The CDR3 bases are TGTGCCAGTAGTATGGCCGCGGAGGCTATCTATGGCTACACCTTC.